This TCR beta chain stems from a study of shared T cell receptors in the human thymus. Measured with immunoSEQ multiplex PCR; TCRdb has only the in-frame clones, and not every one. There are around 68,000 clones in the sample; about 95% occur only once, and 0.03% to 0.04% lies in the top ten. The CDR3 runs 19 residues. CDR1 MDHEN and CDR2 SYDVKM come from the germline V gene. V shed 2 bases and J 4 bases; nucleotides not matched to a gene: 11. The receptor's source is a human donor. The specimen sequenced was thymocytes. The J gene is TRBJ2-2, the V gene TRBV28; 12 bases map to TRBD2. This CDR3 is CASSLGPSGGARGTGELFF. CDR3 DNA: TGTGCCAGCAGTTTAGGTCCTAGCGGGGGGGCCAGAGGCACCGGGGAGCTGTTTTTT.